At least ten counts were recorded for the clone carrying this TCR beta chain. Antigen unknown. Amplified TCR beta CDR3 regions came from RNA transcripts. In the first-round RT-PCR of the TCR CDR3, the HTBI primer set was used. Each CDR3 protein is one row after TCRdb ran MiXCR on the multiplex PCR reads. The sample carries approximately 210,000 distinct CDR3 sequences, 15% to 20% recorded once. The data were taken from a study of T cells in Graves' hyperthyroidism and ophthalmopathy. As for the study in general: Prior to any treatment, at the point of initial diagnosis, peripheral blood was collected. Study-level findings and limits: Researchers found most expanded thyroid clonotypes above 0.001 in blood as well. By a 13 V-J model, ophthalmopathy was set apart from stable hyperthyroidism.

Trimming pared 8 bases from V and 8 bases from J, leaving 22 bases between. Looked up from germline, CDR1 is MNHNS and CDR2 is SASEGT. The CDR3 has 15 residues. Stable Graves' hyperthyroidism meant no ophthalmopathy progression within 18 months. The clonotype comes from a man in his fifties with Graves' hyperthyroidism. Material for sequencing was blood. The chain carries TRBV6-1 and TRBJ2-1; tentatively, D is TRBD2 (6 bases). The CDR3 coding sequence is TGTGCCAGCCACCGAAGGACGGGACTCCCCGATGAGCAGTTCTTC. This gives the protein CASHRRTGLPDEQFF.